These T cell receptor beta chains were read from a single sample in a study of T-cell memory formation after mild COVID-19. TCRdb called the 5' RACE reads again in MiXCR, with one record for every CDR3 protein. The sample lists about 470,000 distinct CDR3 sequences, around 27% occurring once. Material: PBMCs or a T cell subset sorted from them (not recorded which). All receptors derive from an adult woman who had mild COVID-19 (a few samples of this study predate the infection). Cell type and time point are not known. Both conserved end residues are part of each CDR3. D genes are given only for firm matches. Expanded clones are given a class, and other clones once, few, many or no size at all.

V	D	J	size	CDR3	DNA
TRBV12-3/TRBV12-4	TRBD1	TRBJ2-1	-	CASSFGTDYNEQFF	TGTGCCAGCAGTTTCGGGACAGACTACAATGAGCAGTTCTTC
TRBV2	-	TRBJ2-7	-	CASTGARYEQYF	TGTGCCAGCACCGGCGCCCGGTACGAGCAGTACTTC
TRBV12-3/TRBV12-4	TRBD1	TRBJ1-6	-	CATRTGNSPLHF	TGTGCCACAAGGACAGGGAATTCACCCCTCCACTTT
TRBV18	-	TRBJ2-5	few	CASSITLYQETQYF	TGTGCCAGCTCTATAACCCTGTACCAAGAGACCCAGTACTTC
TRBV7-6	TRBD2	TRBJ2-7	few	CASITHCGRAYEQYF	TGTGCCAGCATCACACATTGCGGGAGGGCATACGAGCAGTACTTC
TRBV18	TRBD2	TRBJ2-3	-	CASSPAASGSGPQYF	TGTGCCAGCTCACCAGCGGCTAGCGGGAGTGGCCCGCAGTATTTT
TRBV21-1	-	TRBJ1-2	-	CASSKRDKRMNYGYTF	TGTGCCAGCAGCAAAAGGGACAAGAGGATGAACTATGGCTACACCTTC
TRBV25-1	TRBD1	TRBJ2-2	-	CASSEGQAYTGELFF	TGTGCCAGCAGTGAAGGACAGGCATACACCGGGGAGCTGTTTTTT
TRBV9	TRBD1	TRBJ2-7	-	CASSGRQGPYEQYF	TGTGCCAGCAGCGGTAGACAGGGTCCCTACGAGCAGTACTTC
TRBV20-1	-	TRBJ1-4	-	CSARVGEKLFF	TGCAGTGCTAGAGTTGGGGAAAAACTGTTTTTT
TRBV5-4	-	TRBJ1-4	-	CASSLGLDEKLFF	TGTGCCAGCAGCTTGGGACTAGATGAAAAACTGTTTTTT
TRBV7-9	TRBD1	TRBJ1-2	few	CASSPTAGGAGYTF	TGTGCCAGCAGCCCGACCGCAGGGGGCGCGGGCTACACCTTC
TRBV27	-	TRBJ2-7	-	CASSFSRVYEQYF	TGTGCCAGCAGTTTCTCCCGAGTTTACGAGCAGTACTTC
TRBV9	-	TRBJ1-1	-	CASSPHNAEAFF	TGTGCCAGCAGCCCCCATAATGCTGAAGCTTTCTTT
TRBV9	TRBD1	TRBJ2-3	-	CASSVDGQGIGTQYF	TGTGCCAGCAGCGTAGACGGACAGGGGATTGGCACGCAGTATTTT
TRBV7-9	-	TRBJ1-1	-	CASSLAGGAAFF	TGTGCCAGCAGCTTAGCGGGGGGCGCGGCTTTCTTT
TRBV7-9	-	TRBJ2-7	-	CASSLDLRFSYEQYF	TGTGCCAGCAGCTTAGATCTGAGATTCTCCTACGAGCAGTACTTC
TRBV30	-	TRBJ2-7	-	CAWSAPGRVTAYEQYF	TGTGCCTGGAGTGCCCCAGGGCGGGTTACCGCCTACGAGCAGTACTTC
TRBV21-1	-	TRBJ1-5	few	CASSEASDRGSNQPQHF	TGTGCCAGCAGTGAAGCGTCTGACCGAGGGAGCAATCAGCCCCAGCATTTT
TRBV7-7	-	TRBJ2-4	few	CASSPNPPGTKNIQYF	TGTGCCAGCAGCCCCAACCCCCCGGGGACTAAAAACATTCAGTACTTC
TRBV30	TRBD2	TRBJ2-1	few	CAWSVRAGGAREQFF	TGTGCCTGGAGTGTACGAGCGGGAGGTGCGAGAGAGCAGTTCTTC
TRBV6-5	TRBD1	TRBJ2-7	few	CASSYDRGYEQYF	TGTGCCAGCAGTTACGACAGGGGCTACGAGCAGTACTTC
TRBV2	TRBD1	TRBJ1-5	few	CASSDGRGRSVGQPQHF	TGTGCCAGCAGTGACGGCAGGGGGCGTTCGGTTGGTCAGCCCCAGCATTTT